These T cell receptor beta chains were read from a single sample in a study of post-analysis software for immune sequencing data. One entry per CDR3 protein results from TCRdb running MiXCR on the PCR reads. Here the sample spans about 800,000 distinct CDR3 sequences, 25% to 30% being singletons. Sequencing was carried out using blood. The receptors derive from a girl aged 5-17 years with multiple sclerosis. CDR3s include the opening cysteine and the closing phenylalanine or tryptophan. A D gene is named only where the DNA matches it firmly. The size of a clone is reported for some rows only, either as once, few or many, or as a class for expanded clones.

DNA	CDR3	V	size	J	D
TGCAGTGCTAGAGATCAACGGGGAACAGATACGCAGTATTTT	CSARDQRGTDTQYF	TRBV20-1	many	TRBJ2-3	-
TGTGCCAGTGGACAGGGGGTTTACGAGCAGTACTTC	CASGQGVYEQYF	TRBV2	-	TRBJ2-7	TRBD1
TGTGCCAGCAGTTTAGGACAGGGCAACTCTGGGGCCAACGTCCTGACTTTC	CASSLGQGNSGANVLTF	TRBV27	-	TRBJ2-6	TRBD1
TGTGCCAGCAGCCGAGGGACAGGGTCCGAGACCCAGTACTTC	CASSRGTGSETQYF	TRBV7-2	many	TRBJ2-5	TRBD1
TGTGCCAGCAGCTTAGTGGGCTCAAACACTGAAGCTTTCTTT	CASSLVGSNTEAFF	TRBV7-2	few	TRBJ1-1	-
TGTGCCAGCAGTTGGGATATCAATGAGCAGTTCTTC	CASSWDINEQFF	TRBV12-3/TRBV12-4	-	TRBJ2-1	-
TGTGCCAGCAGAACTAGGGACGGACTACGGGAACTGTTTTTT	CASRTRDGLRELFF	TRBV12-3/TRBV12-4	-	TRBJ1-4	-
TGTGCCAGCAGCTTAATATCCAGGGTGTTGACCTCTGGGGCCAACGTCCTGACTTTC	CASSLISRVLTSGANVLTF	TRBV13	-	TRBJ2-6	-
TGCGCCAGCAGCGCCGGCTTGGATAAGGCCTACAATGAGCAGTTCTTC	CASSAGLDKAYNEQFF	TRBV4-3	-	TRBJ2-1	-
TGTGCCAGCAGCCAGGGGTTCGGGATACAGGATGAGCAGTTCTTC	CASSQGFGIQDEQFF	TRBV3-1	few	TRBJ2-1	-
TGCAGTGCTAGAGACGGACTAGCGGGAGGAATGGGTTACGAGCAGTACTTC	CSARDGLAGGMGYEQYF	TRBV20-1	-	TRBJ2-7	TRBD2
TGTGCCAGCAATCGCCCAGGGAACACCTACAAGCAGTACTTC	CASNRPGNTYKQYF	TRBV28	once	TRBJ2-5	-
TGTGCCAGCAGACGTGCCTTAGGGTTACGCCGAGGCCAAGAGACCCAGTACTTC	CASRRALGLRRGQETQYF	TRBV12-3/TRBV12-4	-	TRBJ2-5	-
TGCGCCAGCAGCCAAGATCTAAAAGGAAACACCATATATTTT	CASSQDLKGNTIYF	TRBV4-1	-	TRBJ1-3	-
TGTGCCAGCAGCCAAAGGTCGGGCAGGAACTCCTACGAGCAGTACTTC	CASSQRSGRNSYEQYF	TRBV7-2	-	TRBJ2-7	-
TGCAGCGTTGCAGCGGGGGGGTCTGTTGGTGAGCAGTTCTTC	CSVAAGGSVGEQFF	TRBV29-1	many	TRBJ2-1	TRBD2
TGTGCCAGCAGCTTACAGGGGGGGGCCAACGTCCTGACTTTC	CASSLQGGANVLTF	TRBV7-9	many	TRBJ2-6	-
TGTGCCAGCAGCCTAGAGACCGGGACAGGGCCTAGGGGTACGCAGTATTTT	CASSLETGTGPRGTQYF	TRBV12-3/TRBV12-4	few	TRBJ2-3	TRBD1
TGTGCCGGCACCGACGGGGCACGACAGACCCAGTACTTC	CAGTDGARQTQYF	TRBV28	-	TRBJ2-5	-
TGCGCCAGCAGCCCCACCGGGCCTGTCTACGAGCAGTACTTC	CASSPTGPVYEQYF	TRBV5-1	-	TRBJ2-7	-
TGCAGCGTCCCAGCGCGGGGCCCTTCGGGTGAGGGCTACACCTTC	CSVPARGPSGEGYTF	TRBV29-1	many	TRBJ1-2	-
TGTGCCAGCAGCTTCCCGACCGGGACAGCGAGCTCCTACGAGCAGTACTTC	CASSFPTGTASSYEQYF	TRBV2	-	TRBJ2-7	TRBD1
TGTGCCAGCTCCCATTGGGGTTCCAGAACTCCTAGCACAGATACGCAGTATTTT	CASSHWGSRTPSTDTQYF	TRBV28	few	TRBJ2-3	-
TGTGCCAGCAGCACGGGACTAGTCCTCTACGAGCAGTACTTC	CASSTGLVLYEQYF	TRBV7-9	few	TRBJ2-7	TRBD2
TGTGCCAGCAGGCGGGGCCGGTGGAGCACAGATACGCAGTATTTT	CASRRGRWSTDTQYF	TRBV28	-	TRBJ2-3	-
TGCAGTGTAACGAGGGGGGGTCGGGGCAATGAGCAGTTCTTC	CSVTRGGRGNEQFF	TRBV20-1	-	TRBJ2-1	-
TGTGCCAGCAGTGGTAGCCTTATAAGCACAGATACGCAGTATTTT	CASSGSLISTDTQYF	TRBV7-2	-	TRBJ2-3	-
TGTGCCAGCAGCCAGCGGGTGGGCAGGGGTAATGGCTACACCTTC	CASSQRVGRGNGYTF	TRBV7-8	-	TRBJ1-2	-
TGTGCCAGCAAGGGCGGGAGCTCCTACAATGAGCAGTTCTTC	CASKGGSSYNEQFF	TRBV2	many	TRBJ2-1	TRBD2
TGCACCGCGGGGCAGACAAACTATGGCTACACCTTC	CTAGQTNYGYTF	TRBV29-1	few	TRBJ1-2	-
TGCAGTGCTAGCATCGCATCTAACCGGGTGGGATCGTACTTC	CSASIASNRVGSYF	TRBV20-1	-	TRBJ2-7	-
TGTGCCAGCAGCGCGGGACGAGTGCCAGATACGCAGTATTTT	CASSAGRVPDTQYF	TRBV9	-	TRBJ2-3	-
TGTGCCAGCAGCGCGGACAGGGGGCCTCAGCCCCAGCATTTT	CASSADRGPQPQHF	TRBV7-2	few	TRBJ1-5	TRBD1
TGCAGTGCTAGAGATTTGGTTGGACTAGCGGGATTCGATGAGCAGTTCTTC	CSARDLVGLAGFDEQFF	TRBV20-1	few	TRBJ2-1	TRBD2
TGTGCCAGCAGTCTAACTAGCGGCAGACTAGACAATGAGCAGTTCTTC	CASSLTSGRLDNEQFF	TRBV6-5	-	TRBJ2-1	TRBD2
TGCAGTGCTAGACGAACCGAGCGGGGGCAGTACCAAGAGACCCAGTACTTC	CSARRTERGQYQETQYF	TRBV20-1	-	TRBJ2-5	TRBD2
TGTGCCAGCAGCCCACCCCGGGAAAAGTTGACAGATACGCAGTATTTT	CASSPPREKLTDTQYF	TRBV3-1	-	TRBJ2-3	-
TGTGCCAGCTCACGGGACTATAATTCACCCCTCCACTTT	CASSRDYNSPLHF	TRBV18	-	TRBJ1-6	-
TGCGCCAGCAGCATCGCCGGGACTAGCGGGGGGGCCCCCACAGATACGCAGTATTTT	CASSIAGTSGGAPTDTQYF	TRBV5-1	-	TRBJ2-3	TRBD2